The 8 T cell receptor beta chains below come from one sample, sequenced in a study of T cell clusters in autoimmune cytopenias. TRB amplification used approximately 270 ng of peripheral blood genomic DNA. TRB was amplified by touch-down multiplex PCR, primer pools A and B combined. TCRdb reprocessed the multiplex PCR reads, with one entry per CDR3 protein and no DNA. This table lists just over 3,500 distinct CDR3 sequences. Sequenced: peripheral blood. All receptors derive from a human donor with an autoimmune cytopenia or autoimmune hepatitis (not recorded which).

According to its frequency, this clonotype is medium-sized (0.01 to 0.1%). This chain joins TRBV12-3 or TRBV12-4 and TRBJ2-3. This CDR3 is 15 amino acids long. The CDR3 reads CASSFRSVHTDTQYF.

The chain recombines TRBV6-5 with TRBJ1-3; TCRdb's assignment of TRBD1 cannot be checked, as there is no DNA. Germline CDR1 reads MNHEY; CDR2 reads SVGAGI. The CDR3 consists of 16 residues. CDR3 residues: CASQTQQDLSGNTIYF.

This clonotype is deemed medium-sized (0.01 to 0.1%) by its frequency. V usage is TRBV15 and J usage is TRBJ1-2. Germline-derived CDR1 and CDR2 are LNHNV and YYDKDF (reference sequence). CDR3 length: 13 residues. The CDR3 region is CATEAGSGDGYTF.

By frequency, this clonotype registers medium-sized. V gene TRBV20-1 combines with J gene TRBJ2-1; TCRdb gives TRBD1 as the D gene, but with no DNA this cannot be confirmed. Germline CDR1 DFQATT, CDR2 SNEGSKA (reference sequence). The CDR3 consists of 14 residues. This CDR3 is CSARDDHGPPEQFF.

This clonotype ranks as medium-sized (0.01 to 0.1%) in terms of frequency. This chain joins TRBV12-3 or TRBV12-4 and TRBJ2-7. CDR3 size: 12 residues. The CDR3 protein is CASSLDSYEQYF.

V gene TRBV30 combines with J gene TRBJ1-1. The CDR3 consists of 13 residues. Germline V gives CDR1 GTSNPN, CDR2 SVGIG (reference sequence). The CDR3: CAWSKDEGTEAFF.

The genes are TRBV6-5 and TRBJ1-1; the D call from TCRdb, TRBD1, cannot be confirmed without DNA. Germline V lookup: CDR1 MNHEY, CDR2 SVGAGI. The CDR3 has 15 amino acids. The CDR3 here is CASSYRGRGGTEAFF.

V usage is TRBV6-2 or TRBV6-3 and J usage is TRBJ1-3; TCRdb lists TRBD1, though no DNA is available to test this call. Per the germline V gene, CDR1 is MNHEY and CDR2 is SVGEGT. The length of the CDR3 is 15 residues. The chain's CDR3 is CASLDDRGAGNTIYF.